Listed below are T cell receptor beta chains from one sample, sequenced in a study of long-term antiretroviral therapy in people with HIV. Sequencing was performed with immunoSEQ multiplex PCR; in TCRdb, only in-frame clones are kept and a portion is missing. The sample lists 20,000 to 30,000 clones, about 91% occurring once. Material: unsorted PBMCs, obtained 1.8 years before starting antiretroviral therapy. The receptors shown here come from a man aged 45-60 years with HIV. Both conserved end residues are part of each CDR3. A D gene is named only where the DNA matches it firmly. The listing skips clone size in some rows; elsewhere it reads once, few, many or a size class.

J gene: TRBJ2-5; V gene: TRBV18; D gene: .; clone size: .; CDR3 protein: CASSETSPAETQYF; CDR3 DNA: TGTGCCAGCTCAGAGACCTCCCCCGCAGAGACCCAGTACTTC
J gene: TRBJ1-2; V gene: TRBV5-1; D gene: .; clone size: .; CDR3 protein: CASSSQQGGYTF; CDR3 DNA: TGCGCCAGCAGCTCCCAACAGGGAGGCTACACCTTC
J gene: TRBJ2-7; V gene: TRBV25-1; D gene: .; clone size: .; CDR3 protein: CASSEGGSSGEQYF; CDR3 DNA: TGTGCCAGCAGTGAGGGCGGGTCCTCGGGCGAGCAGTACTTC
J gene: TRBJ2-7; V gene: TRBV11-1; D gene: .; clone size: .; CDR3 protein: CASSLRDYLSYEQYF; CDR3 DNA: TGTGCCAGCAGCTTACGCGACTACTTATCCTACGAGCAGTACTTC
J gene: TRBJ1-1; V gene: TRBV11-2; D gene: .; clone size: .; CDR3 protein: CASRLKGGQAFF; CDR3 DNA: TGTGCCAGCCGGTTAAAGGGGGGGCAAGCTTTCTTT
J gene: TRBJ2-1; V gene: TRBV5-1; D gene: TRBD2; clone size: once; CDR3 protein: CASSLRTSGIERQFF; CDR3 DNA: TGCGCCAGCAGCCTAAGGACTAGCGGGATTGAGCGGCAGTTCTTC
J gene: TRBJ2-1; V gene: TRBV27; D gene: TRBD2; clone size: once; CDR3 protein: CASSYGLAASIQFF; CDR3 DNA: TGTGCCAGCAGTTACGGCCTAGCGGCCAGCATTCAGTTCTTC
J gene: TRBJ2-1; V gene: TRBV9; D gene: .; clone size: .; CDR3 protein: CASSAFRGHEQFF; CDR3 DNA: TGTGCCAGCAGCGCCTTCAGGGGCCATGAGCAGTTCTTC
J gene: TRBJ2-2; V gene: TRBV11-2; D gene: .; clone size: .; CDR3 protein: CASSRIGPLSGELFF; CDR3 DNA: TGTGCCAGCAGCCGAATTGGCCCTTTGAGCGGGGAGCTGTTTTTT
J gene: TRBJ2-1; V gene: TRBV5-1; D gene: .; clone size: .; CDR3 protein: CASSPGGGGLARRRQFF; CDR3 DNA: TGCGCCAGCAGTCCGGGAGGAGGGGGGCTAGCACGAAGAAGACAGTTCTTC
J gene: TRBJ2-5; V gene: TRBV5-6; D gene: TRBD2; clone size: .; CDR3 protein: CASSVPGTSGQETQYF; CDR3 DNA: TGTGCCAGCAGCGTGCCGGGGACTAGCGGCCAAGAGACCCAGTACTTC
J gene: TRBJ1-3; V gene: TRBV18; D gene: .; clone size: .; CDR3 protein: CASSPQPGNTIYF; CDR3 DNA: TGTGCCAGCTCACCCCAACCAGGAAACACCATATATTTT
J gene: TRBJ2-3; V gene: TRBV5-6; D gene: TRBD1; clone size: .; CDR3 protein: CASSLERRGTDTQYF; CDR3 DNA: TGTGCCAGCAGCTTGGAACGCAGGGGGACAGATACGCAGTATTTT
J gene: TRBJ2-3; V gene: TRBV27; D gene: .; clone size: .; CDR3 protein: CASSLLVWGDTDTQYF; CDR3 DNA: TGTGCCAGCAGTTTATTGGTGTGGGGTGACACAGATACGCAGTATTTT
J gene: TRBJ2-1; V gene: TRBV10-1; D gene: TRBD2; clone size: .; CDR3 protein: CASSAGTSGHNEQFF; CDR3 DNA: TGCGCCAGCAGCGCCGGGACTAGCGGTCACAATGAGCAGTTCTTC
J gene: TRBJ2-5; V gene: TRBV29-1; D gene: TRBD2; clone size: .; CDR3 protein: CSATPGRGGETQYF; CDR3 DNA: TGCAGCGCCACCCCCGGACGGGGGGGGGAGACCCAGTACTTC
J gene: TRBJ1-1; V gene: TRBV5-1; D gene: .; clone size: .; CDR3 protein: CASSVGFSSVMNTEAFF; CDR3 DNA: TGCGCCAGCAGCGTAGGATTTTCCTCGGTAATGAACACTGAAGCTTTCTTT
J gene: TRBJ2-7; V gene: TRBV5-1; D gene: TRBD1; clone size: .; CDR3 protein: CASSLHSDRGGEQYF; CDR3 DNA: TGCGCCAGCAGCCTCCACTCGGACAGGGGGGGGGAGCAGTACTTC
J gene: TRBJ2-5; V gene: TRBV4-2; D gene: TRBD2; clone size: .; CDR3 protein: CASSQDVSRGRGFQETQYF; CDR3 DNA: TGTGCCAGCAGCCAAGACGTTTCCCGCGGGAGGGGGTTCCAAGAGACCCAGTACTTC
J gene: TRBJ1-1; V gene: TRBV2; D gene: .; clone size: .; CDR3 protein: CASRYRVGGTEAFF; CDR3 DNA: TGTGCCAGCAGATACAGGGTTGGAGGCACTGAAGCTTTCTTT
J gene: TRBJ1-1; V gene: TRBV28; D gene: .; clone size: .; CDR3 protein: CASRPFRDSYTEAFF; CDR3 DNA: TGTGCCAGCAGACCGTTTCGGGACTCCTACACTGAAGCTTTCTTT
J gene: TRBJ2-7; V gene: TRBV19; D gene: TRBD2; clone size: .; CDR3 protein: CASSMGLNLYEQYF; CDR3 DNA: TGTGCCAGTAGTATGGGACTAAACCTCTACGAGCAGTACTTC
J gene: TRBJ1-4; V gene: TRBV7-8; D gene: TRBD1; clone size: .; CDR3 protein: CASSSRQGAYEKLFF; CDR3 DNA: TGTGCCAGCAGCTCCCGACAGGGGGCTTACGAAAAACTGTTTTTT